These 27 T cell receptor beta chains originate from one sample sequenced in a study of T cell responses to AZD1222 COVID-19 vaccine. Clones were read by immunoSEQ multiplex PCR, and TCRdb kept only the in-frame ones, dropping some. The sample consists of fewer than 120,000 clones, about four fifths of them appearing once. Sequenced material: peripheral blood, taken on day 0 of AZD1222 vaccination. These receptors originate from an adult in good health.

The V call is TRBV11-2, the J call TRBJ1-5, with D tentatively TRBD1 (5 bases). Germline assignment: CDR1 SGHAT and CDR2 FQNNGV. The CDR3 consists of 17 residues. V shed 5 bases and J shed 1 base, with 18 bases lying between them. In DNA, the CDR3 is TGTGCCAGCAGCCTCGTCAAGGGGCAGTTCAGCAATCAGCCCCAGCATTTT. Its translation: CASSLVKGQFSNQPQHF.

This clone was detected a few times. The V call is TRBV5-6, the J call TRBJ2-5; no reliable D call. Trimming left V 2 bases short and J 2 bases short, with 7 bases between. This CDR3 has 13 residues. In germline, CDR1 is SGHDT, CDR2 YYEEEE. In DNA form, the CDR3 reads TGTGCCAGCAGCTTCTTAGAGCAAGAGACCCAGTACTTC. Amino acids: CASSFLEQETQYF.

The rearrangement joins TRBV27 to TRBJ2-1, with 8 positions matching TRBD2. V was pared by 5 bases and J by 8 bases, with 17 bases of the junction left unmatched. Germline V CDR1 and CDR2: MNHEY, SMNVEV (reference sequence). The CDR3 loop spans 17 amino acids. The CDR3 DNA sequence: TGTGCCAGCAGTCCATACTCGCTAGCGGGTTCCCCCCATGAGCAGTTCTTC. Protein product: CASSPYSLAGSPHEQFF.

J is TRBJ1-2 and V is TRBV7-9; 11 nucleotides agree with TRBD1. The CDR3 has 15 amino acids. Per the germline V gene, CDR1 is SEHNR and CDR2 is FQNEAQ (reference sequence). Germline trimming cut 3 bases from V and 0 bases from J; bases unmatched to any gene: 0. The CDR3 protein is CASSLGQGANYGYTF. The DNA of the CDR3 is TGTGCCAGCAGCTTGGGACAGGGGGCTAACTATGGCTACACCTTC. The full variable domain, its missing parts supplied by reference TRBV7-9 and TRBJ1-2, is DTGVSQNPRHKITKRGQNVTFRCDPISEHNRLYWYRQTLGQGPEFLTYFQNEAQLEKSRLLSDRFSAERPKGSFSTLEIQRTEQGDSAMYLCASSLGQGANYGYTFGSGTRLTVV.

DNA of the CDR3: TGTGCCAGCTCACCACAGGGGGCGCCACATGGAAACACCATATATTTT. Translation: CASSPQGAPHGNTIYF. The chain links TRBV18 to TRBJ1-3, with TRBD1 matching over 7 bases. The CDR3 covers 16 residues. Germline V gene sequence: CDR1 KGHSH, CDR2 LQKENI. V lost 1 base, J lost 3 bases, and 6 bases stayed unmatched.

This chain joins TRBV30 and TRBJ1-2; TRBD1 matches at 8 bases. The junction had 12 bases not matched to a gene; V was cut back by 5 bases and J by 4 bases. Germline lookup yields CDR1 GTSNPN and CDR2 SVGIG (reference sequence). CDR3 size: 15 residues. The CDR3 coding sequence is TGTGCCTGGGAGACCTCCGGGACAGGAATCTATGGCTACACCTTC. The encoded protein is CAWETSGTGIYGYTF. The whole variable domain, remainder taken from reference TRBV30 and TRBJ1-2, is SQTIHQWPATLVQPVGSPLSLECTVEGTSNPNLYWYRQAAGRGLQLLFYSVGIGQISSEVPQNLSASRPQDRQFILSSKKLLLSDSGFYLCAWETSGTGIYGYTFGSGTRLTVV.

The chain joins TRBV20-1 to TRBJ1-5; D not certain. CDR1 is DFQATT and CDR2 is SNEGSKA in the germline V gene (reference sequence). CDR3 length: 13 residues. V was pared by 3 bases and J by 4 bases, with 10 bases between. CDR3 nucleotides: TGCAGTGCTAGTGGGCAGATAAATCAGCCCCAGCATTTT. This gives the protein CSASGQINQPQHF.

Here the CDR3 DNA reads TGTGCCAGCAGCTCCGGCTTGATACGCGGATTAGGAAACACCATATATTTT. Translating gives CASSSGLIRGLGNTIYF. The chain has TRBV5-8 and TRBJ1-3, with D unclear. CDR3 length: 17 amino acids. V lost 3 bases to trimming and J lost 4 bases, with 20 bases between them. CDR1 and CDR2 from the germline V gene are SGHTS and YDEGEE.

This clone was seen only a few times. J is TRBJ2-7 and V is TRBV6-5, with unresolved D. V was clipped by 0 bases and J by 5 bases, with 8 bases between them. The CDR3 length is 13 residues. Germline CDR1 is MNHEY and CDR2 is SVGAGI. The CDR3 DNA reads TGTGCCAGCAGTTACTCGTCCTGGGACGAGCAGTACTTC. Amino acids: CASSYSSWDEQYF.

The chain recombines TRBV10-3 with TRBJ2-1, with 10 nucleotides matching TRBD1. CDR1 is ENHRY, CDR2 SYGVKD, per germline. Losses at the gene ends were 5 bases for V and 9 bases for J; bases not matched to a gene: 4. CDR3 length equals 13 residues. CDR3 in DNA: TGTGCCATCAGTCCGGGACAGGGGTTTGAGCAGTTCTTC. This gives the protein CAISPGQGFEQFF.

The chain links TRBV28 to TRBJ1-4; D ambiguous. Trimming removed 4 bases from V and 8 bases from J, with 11 bases in between. The CDR3 sequence is 13 residues long. Germline V gives CDR1 MDHEN, CDR2 SYDVKM. The CDR3 nucleotides read TGTGCCAGCAGTTCCCTCCCCCAAGAAAAACTGTTTTTT. This gives the protein CASSSLPQEKLFF.

The gene calls are TRBV29-1 and TRBJ2-3, with 9 nucleotides matching TRBD2. The CDR3 contains 15 residues. Trimming cost V 7 bases and J 2 bases; bases outside gene matches: 10. CDR1 is SQVTM and CDR2 is ANQGSEA in the germline V gene. The CDR3 sequence: CSAPVRGGNTDTQYF. In DNA form, the CDR3 reads TGCAGCGCACCCGTGCGGGGGGGCAACACAGATACGCAGTATTTT.

The count of this clone is one. The V gene is TRBV28, the J gene TRBJ1-6, with TRBD1 matching over 8 bases. Germline CDR1 MDHEN, CDR2 SYDVKM. With 5 bases clipped from V and 9 bases from J, the junction kept 9 bases outside the gene matches. The CDR3 spans 15 residues. The chain's CDR3 is CASSGQGPGGSPLHF. Here the CDR3 DNA reads TGTGCCAGCAGTGGACAGGGCCCTGGTGGTTCACCCCTCCACTTT.

This clone was recorded only once. This sequence joins TRBV27 and TRBJ2-7, with 7 positions matching TRBD1. The CDR3 has 17 residues. Germline V gene lookup returns CDR1 MNHEY and CDR2 SMNVEV (reference sequence). V dropped 5 bases and J dropped 2; count of bases not matched to a gene: 15. CDR3 DNA sequence: TGTGCCAGCAGTCCCCTCGGCCAGACAGGGTTCACCTACGAGCAGTACTTC. This sequence encodes CASSPLGQTGFTYEQYF.

The V call is TRBV28, the J call TRBJ1-2; D is possibly TRBD1 (5 bases). This CDR3 has 12 residues. Germline V gene sequence: CDR1 MDHEN, CDR2 SYDVKM. V was shortened by 3 bases and J by 8 bases, with 10 bases between the two germline ends. CDR3 residues: CASSLRGWGYTF. The CDR3, as DNA: TGTGCCAGCAGTTTGAGGGGATGGGGCTACACCTTC.

The V call is TRBV2, the J call TRBJ2-2; TRBD1 might be the D (6 bases). Germline V gene sequence: CDR1 SNHLY, CDR2 FYNNEI. The CDR3 loop spans 15 amino acids. With 5 bases removed from V and 3 bases from J, the gap between germline ends came to 13 bases. CDR3 sequence (DNA): TGTGCCAGCAGTCCCAGGGGATCGTACACCGGGGAGCTGTTTTTT. Its protein is CASSPRGSYTGELFF.

The chain joins TRBV6-5 to TRBJ2-1; D is possibly TRBD2 (6 bases). The CDR3 consists of 16 residues. Trimming pared 0 bases from V and 0 bases from J, leaving 9 bases between. CDR1 and CDR2 from the germline V gene are MNHEY and SVGAGI. The CDR3 DNA is TGTGCCAGCAGTTACTCGACGCGGGGCTCCTACAATGAGCAGTTCTTC. Its translation: CASSYSTRGSYNEQFF.

The chain uses TRBV24-1 and TRBJ2-1; 12 nucleotides align to TRBD2. Germline V lookup: CDR1 KGHDR, CDR2 SFDVKD. The CDR3 has 16 amino acids. Germline trimming cut 4 bases from V and 7 bases from J; bases unmatched to any gene: 7. CDR3 bases: TGTGCCACCAGTGAGTCCGGGACTAGCGGGCGTAATGAGCAGTTCTTC. It yields the protein CATSESGTSGRNEQFF.

This chain links TRBV28 with TRBJ2-7, with a possible D match to TRBD1 (5 bases). Trimming stripped 1 base from V and 9 bases from J, with 13 bases between. The CDR3 spans 13 residues. Germline V gene data show CDR1 as MDHEN and CDR2 as SYDVKM. The CDR3 region is CASSLSGQGGQYF. The CDR3 nucleotides read TGTGCCAGCAGTTTATCGGGCCAGGGCGGGCAGTACTTC.

This chain links TRBV3-1 (or the pseudogene TRBV3-2) with TRBJ2-7; D gene unclear. Germline V gene sequence: CDR1 LGHDT, CDR2 YNNKEL (reference sequence). Trimming took off 0 bases at V and 0 bases at J, with 12 bases between the two ends. This CDR3 region has 16 residues. CDR3 sequence reads: CASSQERGLHSYEQYF. DNA for the CDR3: TGTGCCAGCAGCCAAGAAAGAGGCCTCCACTCCTACGAGCAGTACTTC.

V gene TRBV18 combines with J gene TRBJ2-5; D possibly uses TRBD1 or TRBD2 (5 bases each). Between the trimmed V and J ends, which lost 0 bases and 9 bases, there was a span of 23 bases. The CDR3 is 17 amino acids. Germline V gene data show CDR1 as KGHSH and CDR2 as LQKENI. CDR3 residues: CASSPPGVSSSSSPQYF. CDR3 bases: TGTGCCAGCTCACCACCAGGGGTGTCTAGCTCCTCATCCCCCCAGTACTTC.

This clone turned up a few times. The CDR3 nucleotides are TGTGCCAGCAGCTTAGTTCAGGGCCTCAATCAGCCCCAGCATTTT. This gives the protein CASSLVQGLNQPQHF. The rearrangement uses TRBV7-2 and TRBJ1-5; possibly TRBD1 for D (5 bases). V was pared by 1 base and J by 3 bases, with 10 bases between. CDR3 size: 15 residues. Germline V CDR1 and CDR2: SGHTA, FQGNSA.

The CDR3 nucleotides are TGTGCCACCGCTAGAGGGGGAGAAGAGACCCAGTACTTC. Translation: CATARGGEETQYF. This chain connects TRBV10-3 to TRBJ2-5, with D maybe TRBD1 (6 bases). From germline, CDR1 is ENHRY and CDR2 SYGVKD. The CDR3 has 13 amino acids. V lost 10 bases to trimming and J lost 3 bases, with 15 bases between them.

The chain is built from TRBV5-6 and TRBJ2-2, with 10 bases identical to TRBD2. V lost 4 bases to trimming and J lost 2 bases; unmatched junction nucleotides: 5. CDR1 is SGHDT, CDR2 YYEEEE, per germline. This CDR3 region has 16 residues. CDR3 nucleotides: TGTGCCAGCAGCCTCCGGACTAGCGGCAACACCGGGGAGCTGTTTTTT. Translating gives CASSLRTSGNTGELFF.

The chain is built from TRBV9 and TRBJ2-3, with D hard to call. Germline V gene data show CDR1 as SGDLS and CDR2 as YYNGEE. V lost 0 bases and J lost 2, with 7 bases in between. The CDR3 contains 14 residues. CDR3 loop: CASSVAVYTDTQYF. CDR3 bases: TGTGCCAGCAGCGTAGCCGTTTACACAGATACGCAGTATTTT.

The genes are TRBV19 and TRBJ1-2; TRBD1 matches at 8 bases. Germline V gives CDR1 LNHDA, CDR2 SQIVND (reference sequence). After removal of 4 bases from V and 1 base from J, the junction contained 8 bases not matched to a gene. CDR3 length equals 16 residues. Written as DNA, the CDR3 is TGTGCCAGTAGTAAACCAGGGGGCTCCTATAACTATGGCTACACCTTC. It specifies CASSKPGGSYNYGYTF.

The chain couples TRBV3-1 (or the pseudogene TRBV3-2) to TRBJ1-2; D is perhaps TRBD1 (6 bases). CDR3 length: 14 amino acids. Germline CDR1 and CDR2: LGHDT and YNNKEL (reference sequence). Deletions cut 3 bases from V and 0 bases from J, with 8 bases between. The DNA for the CDR3 is TGTGCCAGCAGCCAGAGACAGGCTAACTATGGCTACACCTTC. Translating it yields CASSQRQANYGYTF.